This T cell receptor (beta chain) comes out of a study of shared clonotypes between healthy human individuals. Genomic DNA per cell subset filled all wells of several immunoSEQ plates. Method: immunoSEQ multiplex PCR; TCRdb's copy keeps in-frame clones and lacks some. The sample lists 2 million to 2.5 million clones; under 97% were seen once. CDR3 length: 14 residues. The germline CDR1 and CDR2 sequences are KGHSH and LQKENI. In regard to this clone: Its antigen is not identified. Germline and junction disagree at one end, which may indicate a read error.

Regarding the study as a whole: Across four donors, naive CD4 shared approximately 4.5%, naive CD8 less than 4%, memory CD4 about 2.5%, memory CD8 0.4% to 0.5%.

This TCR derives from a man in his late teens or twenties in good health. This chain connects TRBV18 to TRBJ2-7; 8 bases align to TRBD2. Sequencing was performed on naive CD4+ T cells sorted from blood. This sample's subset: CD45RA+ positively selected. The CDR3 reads CASSPNEAGVQWSF. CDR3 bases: TGTGCCAGCTCACCAAATGAAGCGGGAGTCCAATGGTCCTTC.